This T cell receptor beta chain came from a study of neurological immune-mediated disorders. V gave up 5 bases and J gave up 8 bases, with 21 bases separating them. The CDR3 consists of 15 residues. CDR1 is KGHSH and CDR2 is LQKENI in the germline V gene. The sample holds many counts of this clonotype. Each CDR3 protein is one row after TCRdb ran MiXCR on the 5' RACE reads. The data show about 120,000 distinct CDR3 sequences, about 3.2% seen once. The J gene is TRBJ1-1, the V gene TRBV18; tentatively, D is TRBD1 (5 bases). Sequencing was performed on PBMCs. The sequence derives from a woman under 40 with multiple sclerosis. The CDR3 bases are TGTGCCAGCTCAACCCTAGACAGCGGAACGAGGGAAGCTTTCTTT. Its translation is CASSTLDSGTREAFF.